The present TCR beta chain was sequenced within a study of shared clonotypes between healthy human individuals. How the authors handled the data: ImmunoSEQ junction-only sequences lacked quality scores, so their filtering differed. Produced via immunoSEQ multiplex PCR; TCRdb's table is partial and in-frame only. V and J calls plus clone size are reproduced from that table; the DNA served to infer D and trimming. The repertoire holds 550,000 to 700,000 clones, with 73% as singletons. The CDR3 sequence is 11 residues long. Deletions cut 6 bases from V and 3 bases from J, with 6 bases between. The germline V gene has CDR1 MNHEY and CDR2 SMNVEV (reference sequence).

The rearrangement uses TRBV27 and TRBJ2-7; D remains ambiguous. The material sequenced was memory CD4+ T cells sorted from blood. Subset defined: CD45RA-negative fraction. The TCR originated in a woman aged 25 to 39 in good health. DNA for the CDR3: TGTGCCAGCAGATCACACTACGAGCAGTACTTC. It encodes CASRSHYEQYF.